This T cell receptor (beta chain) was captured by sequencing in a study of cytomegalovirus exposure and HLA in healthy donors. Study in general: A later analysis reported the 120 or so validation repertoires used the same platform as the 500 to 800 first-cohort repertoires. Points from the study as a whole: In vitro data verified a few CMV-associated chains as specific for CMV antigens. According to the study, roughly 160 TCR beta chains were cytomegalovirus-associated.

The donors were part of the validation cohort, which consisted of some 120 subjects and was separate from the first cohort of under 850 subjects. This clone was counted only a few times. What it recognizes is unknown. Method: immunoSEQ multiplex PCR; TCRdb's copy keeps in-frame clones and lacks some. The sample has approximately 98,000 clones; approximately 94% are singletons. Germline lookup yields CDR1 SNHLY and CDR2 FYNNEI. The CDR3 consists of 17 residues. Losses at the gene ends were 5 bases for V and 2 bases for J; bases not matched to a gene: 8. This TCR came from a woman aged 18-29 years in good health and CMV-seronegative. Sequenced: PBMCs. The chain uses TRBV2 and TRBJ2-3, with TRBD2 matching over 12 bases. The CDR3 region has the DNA TGTGCCAGCAGTCCCAGACTAGCGGGGGACTTCACAGATACGCAGTATTTT. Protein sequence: CASSPRLAGDFTDTQYF.